This T cell receptor beta chain was identified during a study of early T cells in non-severe SARS-CoV-2 infection. Study summary: Sequencing of bulk RNA from unsorted whole blood was done, without chain pairing. Regarding the study as a whole: The VDJdb matching leaned toward anti-spike CD8 responses and overlooked private and CD4 specificities.

In its sample, this clonotype was seen a few times. Its antigen is not known. Germline CDR1 reads SGHDT; CDR2 reads YYEEEE. The V gene lost 0 bases and the J gene lost 11 bases, with 14 bases spanning the gap. The CDR3 length is 13 residues. Researchers attached unique molecular identifiers to individual cDNA molecules. One entry per CDR3 protein, called by TCRdb with MiXCR from the 5' RACE reads. The data hold roughly 100,000 distinct CDR3 sequences, with less than 15% observed a single time. The chain recombines TRBV5-6 with TRBJ1-1; D is unresolved. The sample consisted of whole blood. This sequence originates from an adult who was a healthcare worker with PCR-confirmed SARS-CoV-2 infection or an uninfected control (not recorded which). CDR3 amino acids: CASSLAQLPWAFF. The CDR3 DNA reads TGTGCCAGCAGCTTGGCACAGCTCCCATGGGCTTTCTTT.